A selection of T cell receptor beta chains follows, all from one sample in a study of shared T cell receptors in the human thymus. The repertoire was sequenced with immunoSEQ multiplex PCR; TCRdb's copy has only in-frame clones and lacks some. The sample carries hundreds of thousands of clones, 70% to 90% recorded once. This same sample was also part of a study on human thymus T cells.

Sequenced: thymocytes. Receptors originate from a boy under two years old with a congenital heart defect. The CDR3 runs from the conserved cysteine through the conserved F or W. A D gene is named only where the DNA matches it firmly. Clone size appears in some rows only: once, few, many, or a class for an expanded clone.

TRBJ2-2 TRBV18 NA TRBD2 TGTGCCAGCTCACCGGGGACTAGATTTAACACCGGGGAGCTGTTTTTT CASSPGTRFNTGELFF
TRBJ2-1 TRBV5-6 NA TRBD2 TGTGCCAGCAGCTTGAGCGGGGGGGCAAGTAGTGTGCAGTTCTTC CASSLSGGASSVQFF
TRBJ2-5 TRBV25-1 once TRBD1 TGTGCCAGCAGTGAACCCGACCGGGACAGCACACAAGAGACCCAGTACTTC CASSEPDRDSTQETQYF
TRBJ2-7 TRBV11-2 NA NA TGTGCCAGCAGCTTGACAAGGGCAGGGTTGGTCTACGAGCAGTACTTC CASSLTRAGLVYEQYF
TRBJ2-1 TRBV9 NA NA TGTGCCAGCAGCTTCTCTAGTATCCGTCCCAATGAGCAGTTCTTC CASSFSSIRPNEQFF
TRBJ1-2 TRBV6-5 NA TRBD1 TGTGCCAGCAGTTCCCGACAGGGGAGAGGCTATGGCTACACCTTC CASSSRQGRGYGYTF
TRBJ1-4 TRBV7-9 NA TRBD1 TGTGCCAGCAGCCGGGACAGTCTGAATGAAAAACTGTTTTTT CASSRDSLNEKLFF
TRBJ2-3 TRBV9 NA TRBD2 TGTGCCAGCAGCGGAGCGGGGGGGCGCACAGATACGCAGTATTTT CASSGAGGRTDTQYF
TRBJ1-4 TRBV7-5 NA NA TGTGCCAGAAGCTTAGACAGGACAGGGTCTAATGAAAAACTGTTTTTT CARSLDRTGSNEKLFF
TRBJ1-4 TRBV5-1 few NA TGCGCCAGCAGCTTGCCCGGGGGGGGTAATGAAAAACTGTTTTTT CASSLPGGGNEKLFF
TRBJ1-1 TRBV27 NA TRBD1 TGTGCCAGCAGTTGGGGACAGGGCAACACTGAAGCTTTCTTT CASSWGQGNTEAFF
TRBJ2-2 TRBV4-3 NA NA TGCGCCAGAGAAGGCCGCCAGGGGTTCAACACCGGGGAGCTGTTTTTT CAREGRQGFNTGELFF
TRBJ1-5 TRBV28 NA TRBD1 TGTGCCAGCAGTTTATGGGGGACAGGGAATCAGCCCCAGCATTTT CASSLWGTGNQPQHF
TRBJ1-2 TRBV28 NA NA TGTGCCACCATTAGTGGGGGACAAACCGCAACTAACTATGGCTACACCTTC CATISGGQTATNYGYTF
TRBJ2-7 TRBV23-1 NA TRBD2 TGCGCCAGCAGTCACATCTTATCGGGGGGGTCCTACGAGCAGTACTTC CASSHILSGGSYEQYF
TRBJ2-7 TRBV28 NA TRBD1 TGTGCCAGCAGTTTAGCACAGGGGGCGAGGTACGAGCAGTACTTC CASSLAQGARYEQYF
TRBJ2-2 TRBV6-4 NA TRBD2 TGTGCCAGCCGACGACTAGCGGGGGGAAACACCGGGGAGCTGTTTTTT CASRRLAGGNTGELFF
TRBJ1-2 TRBV7-9 once TRBD1 TGTGCCAGCACACAGGGGAATGGCTACACCTTC CASTQGNGYTF
TRBJ2-3 TRBV4-3 NA TRBD2 TGCGCCAGCAGCAAGGGACTAGCGGGAGGGCAAAGCACAGATACGCAGTATTTT CASSKGLAGGQSTDTQYF
TRBJ2-2 TRBV19 NA NA TGTGCCAGTAGGGGAGGGACAGGGAACACCGGGGAGCTGTTTTTT CASRGGTGNTGELFF
TRBJ2-7 TRBV25-1 NA TRBD1 TGTGCCAGCTCATTCATCCCGACACCGGGACAGGGCTACGAGCAGTACTTC CASSFIPTPGQGYEQYF
TRBJ2-4 TRBV28 NA NA TGTGCCAGCAGTTTTATGATTCTCACCCCGAGGTACTTC CASSFMILTPRYF
TRBJ1-5 TRBV15 NA TRBD1 TGTGCCACCAGCAGACTAGGGACAGGGGATGTCGGTAAGGATCAGCCCCAGCATTTT CATSRLGTGDVGKDQPQHF
TRBJ2-1 TRBV15 NA TRBD2 TGTGCCACCAGGTTCACTAGCGGGGGCCAAAATGAGCAGTTCTTC CATRFTSGGQNEQFF
TRBJ2-6 TRBV12-2 NA NA TGTGCAAGTCGCTTAGCGCTAAAGGGACAGGGACTGCGATCGTCTGGGGCCAACGTCCTGACTTTC CASRLALKGQGLRSSGANVLTF
TRBJ2-7 TRBV4-1 NA TRBD2 TGCGCCAGCAGCCACCCCGGACTAGCGGGGGCGAATTACGAGCAGTACTTC CASSHPGLAGANYEQYF
TRBJ2-6 TRBV5-1 few TRBD2 TGCGCCAGCAGCCCAGTCGGGGGGGGGTTCCCATCTGGGGCCAACGTCCTGACTTTC CASSPVGGGFPSGANVLTF
TRBJ2-1 TRBV12-5 NA TRBD2 TGTGCTAGTGGTTCTGCCTCGCTAGCGGGAGACTACAATGAGCAGTTCTTC CASGSASLAGDYNEQFF
TRBJ2-7 TRBV7-8 NA NA TGTGCCAGCAGCTTAGGGACAGCCGCCTACGAGCAGTACTTC CASSLGTAAYEQYF
TRBJ1-1 TRBV28 few TRBD1 TGTGCCAGCAGTTTACCCCAGGCGGGACAGGCGAACACTGAAGCTTTCTTT CASSLPQAGQANTEAFF
TRBJ1-1 TRBV2 NA NA TGTGCCACCCTCCCATCGGGCAGGGAGGAGTTGTCCACTGAAGCTTTCTTT CATLPSGREELSTEAFF
TRBJ1-1 TRBV28 once NA TGTGCCAGCAGTCTCACACCGCTGAGGTACACTGAAGCTTTCTTT CASSLTPLRYTEAFF
TRBJ2-3 TRBV12-5 NA NA TGTGCTAGTGGTTTGCGCAATTCTCCAGGGGTGATTGACACAGATACGCAGTATTTT CASGLRNSPGVIDTDTQYF
TRBJ2-7 TRBV5-1 once NA TGCGCCAGCAGCGCCGAGACAGAACGGGCCTACGAGCAGTACTTC CASSAETERAYEQYF
TRBJ1-4 TRBV6-6 NA NA TGTGCCAGCACCGAACTCAGCGGTGCAACTAATGAAAAACTGTTTTTT CASTELSGATNEKLFF
TRBJ2-1 TRBV5-1 NA NA TGCGCCAGCATGGGTCGACAGCTGAATGAGCAGTTCTTC CASMGRQLNEQFF
TRBJ2-7 TRBV9 NA NA TGTGCCAGCAGCGCCACCGGTGATCACCACTTCTACGAGCAGTACTTC CASSATGDHHFYEQYF
TRBJ2-5 TRBV25-1 NA TRBD2 TGTGCCACGGAACTCCTAGCGGGAGGGGGGCAAGAGACCCAGTACTTC CATELLAGGGQETQYF
TRBJ2-3 TRBV5-1 NA TRBD2 TGCGCCAGCAGCTCGGTCCTAGAAGCGGGGGGCATTAGCACAGATACGCAGTATTTT CASSSVLEAGGISTDTQYF
TRBJ2-7 TRBV7-6 few TRBD1 TGTGCCAGCAGTTCTACAGGGGGCGAGCAGTACTTC CASSSTGGEQYF
TRBJ1-4 TRBV10-3 NA NA TGTGCCATCAGTGAGTCGAGGGCTACGGTGGGCTCTAATGAAAAACTGTTTTTT CAISESRATVGSNEKLFF
TRBJ2-1 TRBV7-3 NA NA TGTGCCAGCAGCTTAAAGGGGGGGGGCCGCAATGAGCAGTTCTTC CASSLKGGGRNEQFF
TRBJ2-1 TRBV27 NA TRBD2 TGTGCCAGCAAACTAGCGGGAGTCTACAATGAGCAGTTCTTC CASKLAGVYNEQFF
TRBJ2-1 TRBV7-9 NA TRBD2 TGTGCCAGCACCCCAAGGAGCGGGAGCTACAATGAGCAGTTCTTC CASTPRSGSYNEQFF
TRBJ2-7 TRBV5-4 NA NA TGTGCCAGCAGCTCGAGTAGCGGGACAGCTTGGTACGAGCAGTACTTC CASSSSSGTAWYEQYF
TRBJ2-5 TRBV9 NA TRBD2 TGTGCCAGCAGCGCCCCCCGCACGGGAGGGCTGGTAGAGACCCAGTACTTC CASSAPRTGGLVETQYF